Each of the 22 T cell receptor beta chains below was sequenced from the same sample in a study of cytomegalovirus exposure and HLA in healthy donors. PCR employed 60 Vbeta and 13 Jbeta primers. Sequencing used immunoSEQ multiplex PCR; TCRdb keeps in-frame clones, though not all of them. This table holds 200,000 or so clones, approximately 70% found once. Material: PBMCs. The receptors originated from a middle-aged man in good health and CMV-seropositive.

CDR3 nucleotides: TGTGCCAGCAGCGGTACAGGGATCTCGGGCACTGAAGCTTTCTTT. Residues: CASSGTGISGTEAFF. V and J are TRBV11-2 and TRBJ1-1, with D possibly TRBD1 on 6 matching bases. Deletions cut 5 bases from V and 4 bases from J, with 17 bases between. Per germline, CDR1 SGHAT and CDR2 FQNNGV. The CDR3 sequence is 15 residues long.

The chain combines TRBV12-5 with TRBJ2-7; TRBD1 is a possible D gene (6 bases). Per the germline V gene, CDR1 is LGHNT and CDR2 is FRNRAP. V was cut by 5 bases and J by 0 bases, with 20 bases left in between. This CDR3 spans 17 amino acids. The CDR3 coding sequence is TGTGCTAGTGGTCTGCCTCGGACAGACCGAAGCTCCTACGAGCAGTACTTC. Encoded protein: CASGLPRTDRSSYEQYF.

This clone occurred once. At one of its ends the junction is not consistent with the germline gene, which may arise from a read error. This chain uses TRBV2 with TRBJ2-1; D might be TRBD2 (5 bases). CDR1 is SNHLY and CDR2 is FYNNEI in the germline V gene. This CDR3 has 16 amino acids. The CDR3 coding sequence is TGTACCAGCAGTGAAGAGGGTGGGGAGCGCTACAATGAGCAGTTCTTC. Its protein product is CTSSEEGGERYNEQFF.

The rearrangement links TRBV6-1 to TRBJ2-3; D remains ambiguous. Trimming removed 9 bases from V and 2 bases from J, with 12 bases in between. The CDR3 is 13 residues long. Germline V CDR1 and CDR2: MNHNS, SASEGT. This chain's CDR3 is CASRDRSTDTQYF. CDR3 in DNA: TGTGCCAGTAGAGATCGGTCCACAGATACGCAGTATTTT.

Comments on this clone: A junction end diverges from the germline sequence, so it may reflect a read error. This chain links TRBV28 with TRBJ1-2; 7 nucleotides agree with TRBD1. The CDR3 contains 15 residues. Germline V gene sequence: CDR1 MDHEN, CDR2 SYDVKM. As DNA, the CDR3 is TGTGCCCGCAGTACCCTGGGACAGACGGACTATGGCTACACCTTC. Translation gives CARSTLGQTDYGYTF.

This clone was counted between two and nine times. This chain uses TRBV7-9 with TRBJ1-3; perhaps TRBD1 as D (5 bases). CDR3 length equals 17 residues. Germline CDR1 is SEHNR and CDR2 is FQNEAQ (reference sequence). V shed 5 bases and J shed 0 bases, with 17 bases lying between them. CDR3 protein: CASSEYGTEGSGNTIYF. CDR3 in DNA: TGTGCCAGCAGCGAGTACGGGACGGAGGGCTCTGGAAACACCATATATTTT.

As DNA, the CDR3 is TGCGCCAGCAGCCCCACCCTGGCCGAGCAGTACTTC. Its protein product is CASSPTLAEQYF. The chain recombines TRBV10-2 with TRBJ2-7; D is unclear. The V gene lost 6 bases and the J gene lost 6 bases, with 12 bases spanning the gap. In germline, CDR1 is WSHSY, CDR2 SAAADI. The CDR3 is 12 amino acids.

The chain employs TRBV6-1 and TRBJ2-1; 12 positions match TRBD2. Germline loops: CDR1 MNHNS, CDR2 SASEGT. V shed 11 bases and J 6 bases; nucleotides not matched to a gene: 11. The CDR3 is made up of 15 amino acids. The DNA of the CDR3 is TGTGCCTCCAAGGCCGGACTAGCGGGGAGCAATGAGCAGTTCTTC. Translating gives CASKAGLAGSNEQFF.

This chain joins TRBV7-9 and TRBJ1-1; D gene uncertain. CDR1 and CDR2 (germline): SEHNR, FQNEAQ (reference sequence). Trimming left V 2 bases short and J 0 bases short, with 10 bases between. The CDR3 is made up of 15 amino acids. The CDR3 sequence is CASSLQIDMNTEAFF. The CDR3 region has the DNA TGTGCCAGCAGCTTACAGATCGATATGAACACTGAAGCTTTCTTT.

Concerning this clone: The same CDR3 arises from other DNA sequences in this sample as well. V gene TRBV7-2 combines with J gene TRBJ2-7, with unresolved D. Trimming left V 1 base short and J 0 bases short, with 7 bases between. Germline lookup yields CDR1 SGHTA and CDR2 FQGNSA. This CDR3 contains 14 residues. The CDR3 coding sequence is TGTGCCAGCAGCTTAGATGGCGGCTCCTACGAGCAGTACTTC. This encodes CASSLDGGSYEQYF.

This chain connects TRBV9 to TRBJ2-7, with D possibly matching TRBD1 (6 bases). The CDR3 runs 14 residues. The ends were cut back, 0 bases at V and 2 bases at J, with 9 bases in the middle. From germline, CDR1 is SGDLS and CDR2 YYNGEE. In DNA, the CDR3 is TGTGCCAGCAGCGTAGATGGACAGACCTACGAGCAGTACTTC. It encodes CASSVDGQTYEQYF.

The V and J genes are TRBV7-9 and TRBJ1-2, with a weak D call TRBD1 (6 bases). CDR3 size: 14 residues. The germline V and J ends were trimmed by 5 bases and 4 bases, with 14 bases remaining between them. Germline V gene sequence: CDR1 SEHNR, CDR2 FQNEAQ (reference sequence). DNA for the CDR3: TGTGCCAGCAGCGCCGAACAGGGCCGCTATGGCTACACCTTC. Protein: CASSAEQGRYGYTF.

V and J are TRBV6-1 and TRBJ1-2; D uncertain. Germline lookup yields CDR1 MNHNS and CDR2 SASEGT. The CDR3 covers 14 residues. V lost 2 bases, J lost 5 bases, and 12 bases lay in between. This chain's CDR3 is CASSESGQFYGYTF. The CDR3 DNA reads TGTGCCAGCAGTGAAAGTGGGCAGTTTTATGGCTACACCTTC.

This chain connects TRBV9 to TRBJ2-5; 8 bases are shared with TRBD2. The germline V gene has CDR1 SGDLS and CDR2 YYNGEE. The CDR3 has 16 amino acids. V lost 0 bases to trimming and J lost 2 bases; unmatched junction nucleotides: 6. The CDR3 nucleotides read TGTGCCAGCAGCGTAGCGGGAGGGGCAGTTCAAGAGACCCAGTACTTC. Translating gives CASSVAGGAVQETQYF.

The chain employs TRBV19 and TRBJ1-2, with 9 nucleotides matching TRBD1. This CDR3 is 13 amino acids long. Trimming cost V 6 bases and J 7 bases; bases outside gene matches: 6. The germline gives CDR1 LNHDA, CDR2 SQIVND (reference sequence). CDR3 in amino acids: CASSAGTGSGYTF. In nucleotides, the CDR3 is TGTGCCAGTAGCGCCGGGACAGGGAGTGGCTACACCTTC. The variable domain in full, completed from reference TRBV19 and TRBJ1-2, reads DGGITQSPKYLFRKEGQNVTLSCEQNLNHDAMYWYRQDPGQGLRLIYYSQIVNDFQKGDIAEGYSVSREKKESFPLTVTSAQKNPTAFYLCASSAGTGSGYTFGSGTRLTVV.

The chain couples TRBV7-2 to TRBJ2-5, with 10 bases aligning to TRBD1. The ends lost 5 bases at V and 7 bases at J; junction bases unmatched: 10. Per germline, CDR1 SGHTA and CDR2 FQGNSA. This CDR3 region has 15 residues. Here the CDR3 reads CASSPGGTGVGTQYF. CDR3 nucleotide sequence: TGTGCCAGCAGCCCAGGCGGGACAGGGGTAGGGACCCAGTACTTC. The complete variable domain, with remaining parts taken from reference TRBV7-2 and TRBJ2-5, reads GAGVSQSPSNKVTEKGKDVELRCDPISGHTALYWYRQSLGQGLEFLIYFQGNSAPDKSGLPSDRFSAERTGGSVSTLTIQRTQQEDSAVYLCASSPGGTGVGTQYFGPGTRLLVL.

The CDR3 region has the DNA TGCGCCAGCAGCTGGTGGGAGGGGAAAGACGAGCAGTACTTC. Its protein is CASSWWEGKDEQYF. The chain employs TRBV5-1 and TRBJ2-7, with 7 nucleotides matching TRBD2. J gave up 5 bases and V 3 bases, and 8 bases lay outside the gene matches. This CDR3 has 14 residues. Germline assignment: CDR1 SGHRS and CDR2 YFSETQ.

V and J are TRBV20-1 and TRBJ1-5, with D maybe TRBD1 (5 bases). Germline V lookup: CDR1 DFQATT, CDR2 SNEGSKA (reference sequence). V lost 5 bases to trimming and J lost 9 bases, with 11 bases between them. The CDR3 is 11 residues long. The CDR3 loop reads CSAERGRPQHF. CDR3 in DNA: TGCAGTGCTGAGCGGGGGAGGCCCCAGCATTTT.

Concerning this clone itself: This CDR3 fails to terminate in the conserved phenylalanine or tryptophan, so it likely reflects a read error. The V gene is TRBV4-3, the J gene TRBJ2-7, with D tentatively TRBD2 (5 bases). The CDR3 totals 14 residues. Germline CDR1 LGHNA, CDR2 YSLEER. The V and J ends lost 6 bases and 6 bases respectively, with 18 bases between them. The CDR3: CASSPAVIEGEQYL. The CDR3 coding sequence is TGCGCCAGCAGTCCAGCGGTAATCGAAGGCGAGCAGTACCTC.

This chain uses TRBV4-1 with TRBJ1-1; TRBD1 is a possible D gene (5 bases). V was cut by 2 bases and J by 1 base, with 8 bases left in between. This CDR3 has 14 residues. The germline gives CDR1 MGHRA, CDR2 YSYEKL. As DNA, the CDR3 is TGCGCCAGCAGCCAACGGGGGGAGAACACTGAAGCTTTCTTT. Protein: CASSQRGENTEAFF.

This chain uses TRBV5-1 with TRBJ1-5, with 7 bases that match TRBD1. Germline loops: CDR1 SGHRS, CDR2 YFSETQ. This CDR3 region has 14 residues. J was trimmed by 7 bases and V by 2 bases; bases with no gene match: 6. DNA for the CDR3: TGCGCCAGCAGCTTTGCAGGGGGAGACCAGCCCCAGCATTTT. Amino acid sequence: CASSFAGGDQPQHF.

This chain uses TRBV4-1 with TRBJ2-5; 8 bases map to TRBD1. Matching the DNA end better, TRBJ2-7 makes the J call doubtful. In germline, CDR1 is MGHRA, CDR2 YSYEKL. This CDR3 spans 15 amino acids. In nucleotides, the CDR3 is TGCGCCAGCAGCCCGGAAGACAGGGGATACTACGAGCAGTACTTC. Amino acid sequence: CASSPEDRGYYEQYF.